The clone carrying this TCR beta chain was seen only a few times. The antigen is unknown. The CDR3 consists of 12 residues. From germline, CDR1 is MGHRA and CDR2 YSYEKL. V was cut by 0 bases and J by 7 bases, with 3 bases left in between. TCR beta cDNA libraries included unique molecular identifiers. Once roughly 1 to 11 million T cells were used, some 500,000 cDNA molecules resulted. TCRdb reprocessed the PCR reads with MiXCR, giving one entry per CDR3 protein. Among 650,000 to 900,000 distinct CDR3 sequences listed, 40% to 55% were seen once. These data are taken from a study of post-analysis software for immune sequencing data. Study-level points and caveats: In patients, about 5 TRBV segments were more frequent than in controls, with TRBV5-6, TRBV5-1 and TRBV20-1 among them. Those with multiple sclerosis, the patient group, showed significantly lower normalized Chao1 diversity than controls.

This TCR was recovered from a girl under 18 with multiple sclerosis. Sequenced sample: blood. V gene TRBV4-1 combines with J gene TRBJ1-4, with D unresolved. CDR3 nucleotides: TGCGCCAGCAGCCAAGAAACTGAAAAACTGTTTTTT. Translating it yields CASSQETEKLFF.